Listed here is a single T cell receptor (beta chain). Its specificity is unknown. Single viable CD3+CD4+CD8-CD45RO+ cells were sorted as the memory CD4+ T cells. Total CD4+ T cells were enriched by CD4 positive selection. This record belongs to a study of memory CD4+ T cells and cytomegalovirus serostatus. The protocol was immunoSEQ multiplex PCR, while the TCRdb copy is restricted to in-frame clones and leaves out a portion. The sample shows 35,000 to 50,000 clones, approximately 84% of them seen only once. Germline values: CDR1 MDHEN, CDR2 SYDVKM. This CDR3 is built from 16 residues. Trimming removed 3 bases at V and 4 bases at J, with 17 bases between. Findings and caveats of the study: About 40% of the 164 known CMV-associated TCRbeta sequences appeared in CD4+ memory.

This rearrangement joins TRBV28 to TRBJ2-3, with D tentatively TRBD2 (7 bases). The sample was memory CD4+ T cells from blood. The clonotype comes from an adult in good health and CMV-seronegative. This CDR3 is CASSLGGGPGADTQYF. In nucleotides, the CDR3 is TGTGCCAGCAGTTTGGGCGGGGGCCCGGGTGCAGATACGCAGTATTTT.